This T cell receptor beta chain was profiled in a study of shared T cell receptors in the human thymus. The repertoire was sequenced with immunoSEQ multiplex PCR; TCRdb's copy has only in-frame clones and lacks some. The sample records roughly 560,000 clones, more than 75% being singletons. These data were likewise used in another study, on human thymus T cells. That paper adds: Each of the donors was a healthy Finnish infant who was undergoing open corrective cardiac surgery for congenital heart defects. Corrective heart surgery yielded the resections from which the thymus tissue came. In thymic and blood repertoires alike, V and J usage looked biased. The related literature has documented a marked overlap of thymic repertoires among unrelated individuals.

The sequenced material came from thymocytes. This TCR was sampled from a boy younger than two with a congenital heart defect.

This CDR3 reads CASSLRTSETETCTDTQYF. The CDR3 nucleotides are TGTGCCAGCAGCTTACGGACTAGCGAAACCGAAACCTGCACAGATACGCAGTATTTT. The V gene is TRBV4-2, the J gene TRBJ2-3; TRBD2 agrees at 9 bases. CDR1 is LGHNA and CDR2 is YNFKEQ in the germline V gene. This CDR3 contains 19 residues. Unmatched junction bases numbered 16, after V lost 5 bases and J lost 1 base.